This T cell receptor (beta chain) was sequenced for a study of T cell responses to AZD1222 COVID-19 vaccine. Whole-study context: Some second doses came at about 4 weeks and others at about 12 weeks; these were pooled.

Broader study findings: Spike-specific TCR breadth and depth both grew after two AZD1222 doses. Among AZD1222 vaccinees, only 5 to 7 were seropositive at baseline. Only after the peak T cell response were repertoires sampled.

The method was immunoSEQ multiplex PCR; TCRdb's version includes in-frame clones alone and lacks a portion of them. The table has 100,000 to 130,000 clones, around 90% seen once. Of note for this clone: Its target is not known.

The germline CDR1 and CDR2 sequences are SEHNR and FQNEAQ (reference sequence). The CDR3 sequence is 19 residues long. Trimming removed 2 bases from V and 0 bases from J; junction bases left unmatched: 14. The chain couples TRBV7-9 to TRBJ2-7; 9 bases line up with TRBD2. The input for sequencing was peripheral blood, taken on day 0 of AZD1222 vaccination. The sequence was obtained from an adult in good health. The CDR3 nucleotides read TGTGCCAGCAGCTTAACCCTAGCGGGGAGCTTAAGGAGCTCCTACGAGCAGTACTTC. This codes for CASSLTLAGSLRSSYEQYF.